Listed here are 27 T cell receptor beta chains from one sample, sequenced in a study of CD8 T cells in Susac syndrome. Reverse transcription of about 0.45 to 1 ug RNA was carried out with random hexamers. TCRdb redid the calling of the immunoSEQ multiplex PCR reads with MiXCR, one entry per CDR3 protein. Here the sample spans 200,000 or so distinct CDR3 sequences, roughly 95% being singletons. The sample was CD4+ T cells from PBMCs. The origin of the receptors is a human donor with multiple sclerosis.

This chain links TRBV7-3 with TRBJ2-5; 12 nucleotides match TRBD2. V lost 4 bases, J lost 5 bases, and 5 bases stayed unmatched. The CDR3 is 15 amino acids. Looked up from germline, CDR1 is SGHTA and CDR2 is FQGTGA. CDR3 loop: CASSSGLAGLETQYF. The CDR3 nucleotides are TGTGCCAGCAGCTCTGGACTAGCGGGGTTGGAGACCCAGTACTTC.

The chain combines TRBV12-3 or TRBV12-4 with TRBJ1-1, with D tentatively TRBD1 (5 bases). The CDR3 sequence is 13 residues long. Trimming removed 6 bases at V and 10 bases at J, with 18 bases between. Here the CDR3 DNA reads TGTGCCAGCAGCACCTACAGAAGGGACGGAGCTTTCTTT. It yields the protein CASSTYRRDGAFF.

This chain links TRBV27 with TRBJ1-3; no firm D call. The CDR3 consists of 13 residues. V shed 5 bases and J shed 3 bases, with 8 bases lying between them. Germline V CDR1 and CDR2: MNHEY, SMNVEV (reference sequence). The CDR3 sequence: CASSTAIGNTIYF. The CDR3 DNA is TGTGCCAGCAGTACAGCGATTGGAAACACCATATATTTT.

As for this clonotype: A junction end diverges from the germline sequence, so it may reflect a read error. The V call is TRBV12-3 or TRBV12-4, the J call TRBJ1-2; possible D gene TRBD1, 6 bases. CDR3 length: 15 amino acids. The CDR3 DNA follows: TGTGCCAGCAGTTTTAGGATGGGGGCGACAGTGTCGCCCGCCTTC. Translating gives CASSFRMGATVSPAF.

The V gene is TRBV20-1, the J gene TRBJ2-7; D perhaps matches TRBD2 (5 bases). Per germline, CDR1 DFQATT and CDR2 SNEGSKA (reference sequence). V was clipped by 6 bases and J by 2 bases, with 17 bases between them. The CDR3 totals 14 residues. The CDR3, as DNA: TGCAGTGCCCGAGACGTCCTAGCAACCTACGAGCAGTACTTC. Protein: CSARDVLATYEQYF.

CDR3 sequence: CASSLSLYEQYF. The DNA of the CDR3 is TGTGCCAGCAGCTTAAGTCTGTACGAGCAGTACTTC. The V gene is TRBV7-9, the J gene TRBJ2-7, with no clear D. In germline, CDR1 is SEHNR, CDR2 FQNEAQ (reference sequence). The V gene lost 2 bases and the J gene lost 4 bases, with 6 bases spanning the gap. The CDR3 loop spans 12 amino acids.

The sample holds one count of this clonotype. The chain has TRBV3-1 and TRBJ2-7; unclear D gene. Germline V gives CDR1 LGHDT, CDR2 YNNKEL (reference sequence). The CDR3 contains 14 residues. V lost 1 base and J 3 bases, leaving 10 bases between the germline ends. The CDR3 reads CASSQGPPRYEQYF. The CDR3 nucleotides read TGTGCCAGCAGCCAAGGGCCGCCCCGCTACGAGCAGTACTTC.

The rearrangement links TRBV20-1 to TRBJ2-7, with TRBD1 as a possible D gene (5 bases). Between the trimmed V and J ends, which lost 0 bases and 6 bases, there was a span of 12 bases. From germline, CDR1 is DFQATT and CDR2 SNEGSKA (reference sequence). The CDR3 has 13 residues. CDR3 residues: CSARDGHLLEQYF. In DNA form, the CDR3 reads TGCAGTGCTAGAGATGGACACCTTCTCGAGCAGTACTTC.

The chain uses TRBV20-1 and TRBJ2-1, with a tentative D call TRBD1 (6 bases). Germline CDR1 and CDR2: DFQATT and SNEGSKA (reference sequence). The CDR3 runs 11 residues. V shed 7 bases and J shed 2 bases, with 6 bases lying between them. CDR3 DNA: TGCAGTGGGGACACCTACAATGAGCAGTTCTTC. It codes for CSGDTYNEQFF.

The rearrangement joins TRBV6-5 to TRBJ2-1; 8 bases map to TRBD2. Germline CDR1 reads MNHEY; CDR2 reads SVGAGI. The J segment lost 14 bases and the V segment lost 9 bases, leaving 21 bases of the junction unmatched. The CDR3 extends over 15 amino acids. As DNA, the CDR3 is TGTGCCAGTCGTCCAGCGGGAGCCCCAACGAATGCAGAGTTCTTC. Protein sequence: CASRPAGAPTNAEFF.

The chain combines TRBV10-3 with TRBJ2-7; 7 bases fit TRBD2. Germline V gene sequence: CDR1 ENHRY, CDR2 SYGVKD. V lost 5 bases to trimming and J lost 1 base; unmatched junction nucleotides: 2. The CDR3 is 13 residues long. The CDR3 DNA reads as TGTGCCATCAGTAATAGCGGGTCCTACGAGCAGTACTTC. Protein product: CAISNSGSYEQYF.

The V gene is TRBV6-5, the J gene TRBJ1-2, with unresolved D. V shed 7 bases and J shed 8 bases, with 14 bases lying between them. CDR3 size: 12 residues. CDR1 and CDR2 (germline): MNHEY, SVGAGI. Here the CDR3 DNA reads TGTGCCAGCACCCCAAGTGGGTTGGGCTACACCTTC. This encodes CASTPSGLGYTF.

This chain uses TRBV13 with TRBJ2-7; D may match TRBD1 or TRBD2 (5 bases each). This CDR3 is 15 amino acids long. Trimming left V 6 bases short and J 4 bases short, with 19 bases between. CDR1 and CDR2 from the germline V gene are PRHDT and FYEKMQ (reference sequence). CDR3 loop: CASRSQASEGYEQYF. The CDR3 region has the DNA TGTGCCAGCAGATCCCAGGCCAGCGAGGGGTACGAGCAGTACTTC.

The CDR3 spells CASSLFWWDEQYF. CDR3 nucleotide sequence: TGTGCCAGCAGCTTATTTTGGTGGGACGAGCAGTACTTC. This chain uses TRBV11-2 with TRBJ2-7, with no clear D. Trimming pared 2 bases from V and 5 bases from J, leaving 10 bases between. This CDR3 spans 13 amino acids. Germline V lookup: CDR1 SGHAT, CDR2 FQNNGV.

In nucleotides, the CDR3 is TGTGCCTGGAGTGTACGGGTTGGCGTTAGGGGTAACTATGGCTACACCTTC. Translation: CAWSVRVGVRGNYGYTF. The V call is TRBV30, the J call TRBJ1-2; D is possibly TRBD1 (5 bases). There are 17 residues in the CDR3. Germline CDR1 and CDR2: GTSNPN and SVGIG (reference sequence). The V and J ends lost 0 bases and 1 base respectively, with 18 bases between them.

The V call is TRBV3-1, the J call TRBJ2-1; D perhaps matches TRBD1 (5 bases). Germline lookup yields CDR1 LGHDT and CDR2 YNNKEL (reference sequence). V was trimmed by 4 bases and J by 8 bases, leaving 21 bases between them. The CDR3 has 16 amino acids. Written as DNA, the CDR3 is TGTGCCAGCAGCCGGCCCGAAGGGGTAGCTTACCATGAGCAGTTCTTC. Its protein is CASSRPEGVAYHEQFF.

The chain couples TRBV20-1 to TRBJ2-7; possible D gene TRBD1, 6 bases. Per germline, CDR1 DFQATT and CDR2 SNEGSKA (reference sequence). The CDR3 loop spans 16 amino acids. Trimming took off 5 bases at V and 8 bases at J, with 28 bases between the two ends. CDR3 loop: CSASIYQIQGGGKQYF. DNA of the CDR3: TGCAGTGCTTCAATCTACCAAATACAGGGCGGTGGGAAGCAGTACTTC.

This chain links TRBV6-6 with TRBJ2-7; a possible D gene is TRBD1 (5 bases). The germline gives CDR1 MNHNY, CDR2 SVGAGI (reference sequence). With 5 bases removed from V and 9 bases from J, the gap between germline ends came to 17 bases. This CDR3 region has 13 residues. The CDR3 region is CASSQGQDVGQYF. DNA for the CDR3: TGTGCCAGCAGTCAGGGCCAGGACGTGGGGCAGTACTTC.

The CDR3 here is CATSRDISNEKLFF. As DNA, the CDR3 is TGTGCCACCAGCAGAGATATTTCTAATGAAAAACTGTTTTTT. The V gene is TRBV15, the J gene TRBJ1-4; no firm D call. Germline V lookup: CDR1 LNHNV, CDR2 YYDKDF (reference sequence). The CDR3 is 14 amino acids. Trimming cost V 0 bases and J 3 bases, with 5 bases left between them.

This clonotype was picked up one time. The chain is built from TRBV7-9 and TRBJ2-1; D unresolved. Trimming cost V 10 bases and J 9 bases, with 19 bases left between them. CDR1 and CDR2 from the germline V gene are SEHNR and FQNEAQ (reference sequence). The CDR3 has 13 amino acids. Here the CDR3 reads CATIGLVASEQFF. The CDR3 DNA reads TGTGCCACCATTGGTTTAGTCGCCAGTGAGCAGTTCTTC.

This chain uses TRBV30 with TRBJ2-2; 7 nucleotides match TRBD1. V gave up 0 bases and J gave up 5 bases; unmatched junction bases: 3. Germline CDR1 reads GTSNPN; CDR2 reads SVGIG (reference sequence). The CDR3 consists of 14 residues. Here the CDR3 reads CAWSVGGRTGELFF. As DNA, the CDR3 is TGTGCCTGGAGTGTAGGGGGCCGGACCGGGGAGCTGTTTTTT.

The chain couples TRBV4-1 to TRBJ2-5, with D unclear. Per the germline V gene, CDR1 is MGHRA and CDR2 is YSYEKL. The CDR3 contains 14 residues. Trimming removed 3 bases from V and 3 bases from J, with 11 bases in between. Here the CDR3 DNA reads TGCGCCAGCAGCCATCCCGCGGCAAAAGAGACCCAGTACTTC. This translates into CASSHPAAKETQYF.

J is TRBJ1-3 and V is TRBV9, with D maybe TRBD1 (5 bases). CDR1 SGDLS and CDR2 YYNGEE come from the germline V gene. This CDR3 spans 15 amino acids. V gave up 1 base and J gave up 4 bases, with 12 bases separating them. The CDR3 loop is CASSVSQGPGNTIYF. CDR3 nucleotide sequence: TGTGCCAGCAGCGTATCTCAGGGTCCCGGAAACACCATATATTTT.

The DNA for the CDR3 is TGTGCCACCAGTCAGAGACAGGGACTGCACTATGGCTACACCTTC. Its protein product is CATSQRQGLHYGYTF. The chain carries TRBV24-1 and TRBJ1-2; 7 nucleotides line up with TRBD1. V was pared by 6 bases and J by 3 bases, with 9 bases of the junction left unmatched. Germline assignment: CDR1 KGHDR and CDR2 SFDVKD. The CDR3 contains 15 residues.

The chain couples TRBV3-1 to TRBJ2-1, with 7 bases fitting TRBD1. CDR1 and CDR2 from the germline V gene are LGHDT and YNNKEL (reference sequence). V trimming: 3 bases; J trimming: 8 bases; junction bases outside the gene matches: 7. The CDR3 consists of 14 residues. DNA for the CDR3: TGTGCCAGCAGCCATAAAGCAGGGGGAGATGAGCAGTTCTTC. It is translated as CASSHKAGGDEQFF.

Here the CDR3 reads CSAPLAGGSSTDTQYF. CDR3 DNA sequence: TGCAGTGCTCCCCTAGCGGGGGGTTCTAGCACAGATACGCAGTATTTT. This rearrangement joins TRBV20-1 to TRBJ2-3, with 11 bases aligning to TRBD2. Germline CDR1 reads DFQATT; CDR2 reads SNEGSKA (reference sequence). V was pared by 5 bases and J by 0 bases, with 7 bases of the junction left unmatched. The CDR3 loop spans 16 amino acids.

This clonotype has only one observation. The V and J genes are TRBV5-1 and TRBJ2-7; 7 nucleotides align to TRBD1. The germline V gene has CDR1 SGHRS and CDR2 YFSETQ. After removal of 4 bases from V and 3 bases from J, the junction contained 19 bases not matched to a gene. CDR3 size: 18 residues. CDR3 sequence (DNA): TGCGCCAGCAGCCTCGCCCCAGGTGCTGGACAGGCTCGCTACGAGCAGTACTTC. Translation: CASSLAPGAGQARYEQYF.